Each of the 29 T cell receptor beta chains below was sequenced from the same sample in a study of neurological immune-mediated disorders. TCRdb ran MiXCR on the 5' RACE reads and lists one entry per CDR3 protein. The sample yields 53,000 or so distinct CDR3 sequences, approximately 9.2% seen once. Stated time point: longitudinal time-point 3. The sequencing sample was made of PBMCs. The receptors originated from a woman in her thirties or forties in good health.

The rearrangement joins TRBV7-2 to TRBJ2-7; D is unclear. CDR3 length equals 14 residues. V lost 5 bases and J 2 bases, leaving 13 bases between the germline ends. Germline CDR1 reads SGHTA; CDR2 reads FQGNSA. The CDR3 coding sequence is TGTGCCAGCAGCGCGTATGGCGGTACCTACGAGCAGTACTTC. Its translation is CASSAYGGTYEQYF. Full variable domain (rest looked up from reference TRBV7-2 and TRBJ2-7): GAGVSQSPSNKVTEKGKDVELRCDPISGHTALYWYRQSLGQGLEFLIYFQGNSAPDKSGLPSDRFSAERTGGSVSTLTIQRTQQEDSAVYLCASSAYGGTYEQYFGPGTRLTVT.

This clonotype was found many times. In DNA, the CDR3 is TGTGCCAGCTCGAGAAGTGGAGACTTCACAGATACGCAGTATTTT. Translated, it gives CASSRSGDFTDTQYF. V and J are TRBV18 and TRBJ2-3; D unresolved. The germline V gene has CDR1 KGHSH and CDR2 LQKENI. CDR3 size: 15 residues. V was cut by 6 bases and J by 2 bases, with 15 bases left in between.

This clonotype appeared many times. The gene calls are TRBV6-5 and TRBJ1-5, with 11 nucleotides matching TRBD1. Trimming took 5 bases from V and 7 from J; bases not matched to a gene: 4. Per the germline V gene, CDR1 is MNHEY and CDR2 is SVGAGI. This CDR3 is built from 14 residues. In DNA, the CDR3 is TGTGCCAGCAGTCAATGGACAGGGGGCCAGCCCCAGCATTTT. Its protein product is CASSQWTGGQPQHF.

This clonotype occurred many times. The chain is built from TRBV13 and TRBJ2-7; 7 bases are a match to TRBD1. The V gene's germline CDR1 is PRHDT and CDR2 FYEKMQ (reference sequence). There are 14 residues in the CDR3. J gave up 5 bases and V 5 bases, and 9 bases lay outside the gene matches. DNA of the CDR3: TGTGCCAGCAGCCCCGGGACAGCCCCAGACGAGCAGTACTTC. Translating it yields CASSPGTAPDEQYF.

This clonotype appeared a few times. The chain recombines TRBV2 with TRBJ1-4; 8 bases match TRBD1. The trim removed 6 bases at V and 5 bases at J, leaving 8 bases unmatched. The CDR3 runs 15 residues. CDR1 and CDR2 (germline): SNHLY, FYNNEI. The CDR3 spells CASSRIGTGNEKLFF. The DNA for the CDR3 is TGTGCCAGCAGCAGAATAGGGACAGGAAATGAAAAACTGTTTTTT.

This clonotype was counted ten times or more. V usage is TRBV20-1 and J usage is TRBJ2-5; D may be TRBD2 (6 bases). V lost 6 bases and J 1 base, leaving 21 bases between the germline ends. Germline V CDR1 and CDR2: DFQATT, SNEGSKA (reference sequence). This CDR3 spans 16 amino acids. This chain's CDR3 is CSAPVMVAGFQETQYF. DNA of the CDR3: TGCAGTGCCCCCGTGATGGTGGCGGGGTTCCAAGAGACCCAGTACTTC.

This clonotype was seen many times. The chain carries TRBV18 and TRBJ2-7; D might be TRBD1 or TRBD2, each matching 5 bases. This CDR3 has 15 amino acids. V was clipped by 2 bases and J by 6 bases, with 17 bases between them. In germline, CDR1 is KGHSH, CDR2 LQKENI. The CDR3 loop reads CASSPGEGTPREQYF. The CDR3 DNA is TGTGCCAGCTCACCAGGTGAGGGGACCCCCCGCGAGCAGTACTTC.

This clonotype came up many times. This chain uses TRBV20-1 with TRBJ2-1, with 11 positions matching TRBD2. This CDR3 region has 14 residues. With V trimmed by 3 bases and J by 10 bases, 8 bases remained unmatched. Germline CDR1 reads DFQATT; CDR2 reads SNEGSKA (reference sequence). The CDR3 protein is CSASDSGGAWEQFF. The DNA for the CDR3 is TGCAGTGCTAGTGATAGCGGGGGGGCCTGGGAGCAGTTCTTC.

This clonotype was observed many times. The V call is TRBV25-1, the J call TRBJ1-5, with TRBD1 matching 8 bases. Germline-derived CDR1 and CDR2 are MGHDK and SYGVNS. Unmatched junction bases numbered 7, after V lost 4 bases and J lost 2 bases. CDR3 length equals 16 residues. CDR3 sequence: CASSAPTGEGNQPQHF. The CDR3, as DNA: TGTGCCAGCAGTGCCCCGACAGGGGAAGGCAATCAGCCCCAGCATTTT.

This clonotype was seen repeatedly, ten times or more. The chain uses TRBV6-5 and TRBJ1-1, with D perhaps matching TRBD1 (5 bases). CDR1 and CDR2 from the germline V gene are MNHEY and SVGAGI. The V end was cut by 2 bases, the J end by 1 base, with 8 bases between. The CDR3 sequence is 14 residues long. The CDR3 nucleotides are TGTGCCAGCAGTTACGAGGGGAGGAACACTGAAGCTTTCTTT. Its translation is CASSYEGRNTEAFF.

This clonotype was recorded many times. J is TRBJ1-2 and V is TRBV29-1, with D maybe TRBD1 (6 bases). CDR1 and CDR2 from the germline V gene are SQVTM and ANQGSEA. Trimming shortened V by 7 bases and J by 7 bases, and 25 bases separated the two germline ends. This CDR3 spans 15 amino acids. CDR3 in DNA: TGCAGCGCAGGGGAGGGACCGCCTCCAGTCGGTGGCTACACCTTC. This encodes CSAGEGPPPVGGYTF.

This clonotype was picked up many times. J is TRBJ2-5 and V is TRBV4-3; 8 positions agree with TRBD2. After removal of 2 bases from V and 5 bases from J, the junction contained 7 bases not matched to a gene. The germline V gene has CDR1 LGHNA and CDR2 YSLEER. CDR3 length: 15 residues. The CDR3 DNA reads TGCGCCAGCAGCCAACTAGCGGGCGAGGCGGAGACCCAGTACTTC. Translated: CASSQLAGEAETQYF.

This chain joins TRBV5-1 and TRBJ1-3, with D maybe TRBD1 (5 bases). Germline V gives CDR1 SGHRS, CDR2 YFSETQ. V lost 4 bases to trimming and J lost 4 bases, with 12 bases between them. This CDR3 has 14 amino acids. CDR3: CASSVGGTGNTIYF. The CDR3 region has the DNA TGCGCCAGCAGCGTGGGGGGGACGGGAAACACCATATATTTT.

The gene calls are TRBV30 and TRBJ2-7; 8 positions match TRBD1. J lost 7 bases, V lost 1 base, and 12 bases had no gene match. The length of the CDR3 is 15 residues. In germline, CDR1 is GTSNPN, CDR2 SVGIG (reference sequence). The CDR3: CAWSGGQGRLGEQYF. DNA of the CDR3: TGTGCCTGGAGTGGCGGACAGGGTCGACTGGGGGAGCAGTACTTC.

In this sample, this clonotype turned up many times. This chain joins TRBV12-3 or TRBV12-4 and TRBJ2-1; 7 bases fit TRBD2. Losses at the gene ends were 6 bases for V and 4 bases for J; bases not matched to a gene: 12. CDR3 length: 16 residues. DNA of the CDR3: TGTGCCAGCAGACCCGATGGCGGGGGATTTTACAATGAGCAGTTCTTC. Translating it yields CASRPDGGGFYNEQFF.

There are many counts of this clonotype. The V and J genes are TRBV5-4 and TRBJ2-1; D may be TRBD2 (5 bases). CDR3 length: 15 residues. CDR1 SGHNT and CDR2 YYREEE come from the germline V gene (reference sequence). The ends were cut back, 0 bases at V and 10 bases at J, with 17 bases in the middle. CDR3 DNA sequence: TGTGCCAGCAGCTTGGGCCCCGGAGACTACGGCGAGCAGTTCTTC. This sequence encodes CASSLGPGDYGEQFF. Variable domain in full (rest from reference TRBV5-4 and TRBJ2-1): ETGVTQSPTHLIKTRGQQVTLRCSSQSGHNTVSWYQQALGQGPQFIFQYYREEENGRGNFPPRFSGLQFPNYSSELNVNALELDDSALYLCASSLGPGDYGEQFFGPGTRLTVL.

This clonotype was observed at least ten times. V and J are TRBV7-9 and TRBJ1-1, with no clear D. The CDR3 extends over 15 amino acids. V was clipped by 5 bases and J by 1 base, with 14 bases between them. Germline CDR1 is SEHNR and CDR2 is FQNEAQ (reference sequence). CDR3 region: CASSPLLTENTEAFF. In nucleotides, the CDR3 is TGTGCCAGCAGCCCACTCCTTACGGAGAACACTGAAGCTTTCTTT.

In its sample, this clonotype was seen many times. The V and J genes are TRBV11-2 and TRBJ2-3, with a possible D match to TRBD1 (6 bases). The germline V and J ends were trimmed by 1 base and 2 bases, with 13 bases remaining between them. The CDR3 consists of 16 residues. In germline, CDR1 is SGHAT, CDR2 FQNNGV. This CDR3 is CASSLVWDTDTDTQYF. The DNA for the CDR3 is TGTGCCAGCAGCTTAGTATGGGACACCGACACAGATACGCAGTATTTT. Supplemented by reference TRBV11-2 and TRBJ2-3, the full variable domain reads EAGVAQSPRYKIIEKRQSVAFWCNPISGHATLYWYQQILGQGPKLLIQFQNNGVVDDSQLPKDRFSAERLKGVDSTLKIQPAKLEDSAVYLCASSLVWDTDTDTQYFGPGTRLTVL.

This clonotype occurred many times. The chain has TRBV5-1 and TRBJ2-3; D is unclear. Germline V gives CDR1 SGHRS, CDR2 YFSETQ. V was clipped by 6 bases and J by 2 bases, with 13 bases between them. This CDR3 spans 14 amino acids. The CDR3 loop is CASKVESFTDTQYF. The CDR3 DNA is TGCGCCAGCAAGGTAGAGAGTTTCACAGATACGCAGTATTTT.

This clonotype was seen at least ten times. The rearrangement joins TRBV5-1 to TRBJ2-2, with D unclear. Trimming shortened V by 1 base and J by 1 base, and 8 bases separated the two germline ends. CDR1 and CDR2 from the germline V gene are SGHRS and YFSETQ. The CDR3 is 15 amino acids. The CDR3 spells CASSLFRRNTGELFF. The CDR3 DNA sequence: TGCGCCAGCAGCTTGTTCAGGCGGAACACCGGGGAGCTGTTTTTT.

In its sample, this clonotype was seen many times. J is TRBJ2-2 and V is TRBV7-3; D is ambiguous. The CDR3 runs to 15 residues. CDR1 and CDR2 (germline): SGHTA, FQGTGA. V was trimmed by 4 bases and J by 2 bases, leaving 11 bases between them. This CDR3 reads CASSYSGGNTGELFF. Written as DNA, the CDR3 is TGTGCCAGCAGCTACTCCGGCGGAAACACCGGGGAGCTGTTTTTT. Full variable domain (outside the CDR3, taken from reference TRBV7-3 and TRBJ2-2): GAGVSQTPSNKVTEKGKYVELRCDPISGHTALYWYRQSLGQGPEFLIYFQGTGAADDSGLPNDRFFAVRPEGSVSTLKIQRTERGDSAVYLCASSYSGGNTGELFFGEGSRLTVL.

At least ten counts were recorded for this clonotype. CDR3 residues: CSVGGPGYTF. CDR3 sequence (DNA): TGCAGCGTTGGGGGTCCGGGCTACACCTTC. The J gene is TRBJ1-2, the V gene TRBV29-1; D unclear. CDR3 length equals 10 residues. CDR1 and CDR2 (germline): SQVTM, ANQGSEA. V was pared by 4 bases and J by 8 bases, with 8 bases between. Full variable domain (rest looked up from reference TRBV29-1 and TRBJ1-2): SAVISQKPSRDICQRGTSLTIQCQVDSQVTMMFWYRQQPGQSLTLIATANQGSEATYESGFVIDKFPISRPNLTFSTLTVSNMSPEDSSIYLCSVGGPGYTFGSGTRLTVV.

This clonotype turned up a few times. The chain carries TRBV7-2 and TRBJ2-1; 15 nucleotides agree with TRBD2. Germline CDR1 SGHTA, CDR2 FQGNSA. Losses at the gene ends were 3 bases for V and 9 bases for J; bases not matched to a gene: 6. CDR3 length equals 16 residues. The CDR3 loop is CASSLWTSGRASEQFF. The CDR3 region has the DNA TGTGCCAGCAGCTTGTGGACTAGCGGGAGGGCCAGTGAGCAGTTCTTC.

This clonotype was detected only a few times. It may be a read error: a sequence one base away is much more abundant. The V gene is TRBV29-1, the J gene TRBJ2-1, with unresolved D. Trimming shortened V by 2 bases and J by 8 bases, and 13 bases separated the two germline ends. The CDR3 is 13 residues long. Looked up from germline, CDR1 is SQVTM and CDR2 is ANQGSEA. CDR3: CSVEYRSKDEQFF. CDR3 in DNA: TGCAGCGTTGAATATAGGTCAAAAGATGAGCAGTTCTTC.

In its sample, this clonotype was seen many times. The chain couples TRBV7-2 to TRBJ2-2, with TRBD1 as a possible D gene (6 bases). The CDR3 spans 16 residues. Germline V gene data show CDR1 as SGHTA and CDR2 as FQGNSA. The V end lost 1 base, the J end lost 6 bases, and 15 bases lay between the germline ends. The CDR3 sequence: CASSLDAGVKAGELFF. The CDR3 DNA is TGTGCCAGCAGCTTAGACGCAGGGGTGAAGGCCGGGGAGCTGTTTTTT.

Many counts were recorded for this clonotype. The J gene is TRBJ2-1, the V gene TRBV7-2; 10 bases line up with TRBD2. Germline loops: CDR1 SGHTA, CDR2 FQGNSA. This CDR3 spans 16 amino acids. V gave up 5 bases and J gave up 2 bases; unmatched junction bases: 6. CDR3 nucleotides: TGTGCCAGCAGCGATAGCGGGAGGCCTACCTACAATGAGCAGTTCTTC. This translates into CASSDSGRPTYNEQFF.

This clonotype was counted at least ten times. The rearrangement links TRBV7-8 to TRBJ1-2; 10 positions match TRBD1. This CDR3 region has 16 residues. CDR1 and CDR2 from the germline V gene are SGHVS and FQNEAQ. J was trimmed by 7 bases and V by 5 bases; bases with no gene match: 13. CDR3 coding DNA: TGTGCCAGCAGCCCAACGCCGGGACAGGGGATGGTTGGCTACACCTTC. It codes for CASSPTPGQGMVGYTF.

At least ten counts were recorded for this clonotype. The V call is TRBV6-5, the J call TRBJ2-1; 10 bases are shared with TRBD2. The CDR3 covers 16 residues. V was clipped by 0 bases and J by 8 bases; unmatched bases: 7. Per the germline V gene, CDR1 is MNHEY and CDR2 is SVGAGI. CDR3 sequence: CASSYSVKAGGHEQFF. The CDR3 DNA reads as TGTGCCAGCAGTTACTCAGTTAAAGCGGGAGGGCATGAGCAGTTCTTC.

The chain has TRBV12-3 or TRBV12-4 and TRBJ1-5, with TRBD1 identical over 8 bases. This CDR3 region has 15 residues. V lost 6 bases, J lost 0 bases, and 4 bases stayed unmatched. The CDR3 sequence: CASSPDRASNQPQHF. Here the CDR3 DNA reads TGTGCCAGCAGCCCGGACAGGGCTAGCAATCAGCCCCAGCATTTT.